A selection of T cell receptor beta chains follows, all from one sample in a study of T cell repertoires in cytomegalovirus infection. Each CDR3 protein is one row after TCRdb ran MiXCR on the reads. The data show 40,000 to 50,000 distinct CDR3 sequences, 20% to 25% seen once. No cognate antigen is known for these TCRs. Sequencing input: PBMCs, sequenced either directly or after in vitro stimulation (not recorded which). The receptors were sampled from a human donor in good health (CMV status not recorded). Some clones in this sample may be carry-over from other donors' samples. Each CDR3 is given with its conserved first and last residue. The order of the fields is J gene, D gene, V gene, clone size, CDR3 DNA, CDR3 protein. The D gene is left open where the match is weak. Clone size appears in some rows only: once, few, many, or a class for an expanded clone.

>TRBJ2-5|NA|TRBV7-9|many
TGTGCCAGCAGCTTATGGCGGAGGGAGACCCAGTACTTC
CASSLWRRETQYF
>TRBJ1-3|NA|TRBV7-8|many
TGTGCCAGCAGCTTATCCCCGGGGGGAAACACCATATATTTT
CASSLSPGGNTIYF
>TRBJ2-6|TRBD2|TRBV6-1|many
TGTGCCAGCAGGGAGGGAGGGGGGGCCAACGTCCTGACTTTC
CASREGGGANVLTF
>TRBJ2-3|TRBD2|TRBV20-1|NA
TGCAGTGCCCGTAGCGGGGGGGGCCCAGATACGCAGTATTTT
CSARSGGGPDTQYF
>TRBJ2-5|TRBD1|TRBV5-4|NA
TGTGCCAGCAGCTCAGGCCAGGGGGAAGAGACCCAGTACTTC
CASSSGQGEETQYF
>TRBJ2-5|NA|TRBV30|NA
TGTGCCTGGAGTGTAGATGAAGAGACCCAGTACTTC
CAWSVDEETQYF
>TRBJ1-2|TRBD1|TRBV7-2|NA
TGTGCCAGCAGCGCACCCGACGGGCAGGGGGTAGTTCATGGCTACACCTTC
CASSAPDGQGVVHGYTF
>TRBJ2-7|NA|TRBV6-1|many
TGTGCCAGCAGCGACCAGGTCCCCGGGACGGGGAGAGGGGAGCAGTACTTC
CASSDQVPGTGRGEQYF
>TRBJ1-5|NA|TRBV7-8|many
TGTGCCAGCAGCTTAGCGATCAGGGGTCAGAGAGCTCAGCCCCAGCATTTT
CASSLAIRGQRAQPQHF
>TRBJ2-5|TRBD1|TRBV28|many
TGTGCCAGCAGACCCCGACAGGGCAAGGTGGTTACCCAGTACTTC
CASRPRQGKVVTQYF
>TRBJ1-5|NA|TRBV27|few
TGTGCCAGCAGCACGACAGAGAGGGGCAATCAGCCCCAGCATTTT
CASSTTERGNQPQHF
>TRBJ2-7|TRBD2|TRBV5-6|many
TGTGCCAGCAGCTGGATGAGACTAGCGGGAGCCCCTTACGAGCAGTACTTC
CASSWMRLAGAPYEQYF
>TRBJ2-1|TRBD2|TRBV4-3|NA
TGCGCCAGCAGCCAGAACGGGGGGGTTTACAATGAGCAGTTCTTC
CASSQNGGVYNEQFF
>TRBJ1-4|NA|TRBV7-2|NA
TGTGCCAGCAGCTTACCGGGTAGCCCGGGAGAAAAACTGTTTTTT
CASSLPGSPGEKLFF
>TRBJ2-5|TRBD2|TRBV6-1|NA
TGTGCCAGCAGACTCAGCGGGGAAGAGACCCAGTACTTC
CASRLSGEETQYF
>TRBJ1-1|NA|TRBV7-6|few
TGTGCCAGCAGCCTAGGGAGGGGCGAGGCTTTCTTT
CASSLGRGEAFF
>TRBJ2-1|NA|TRBV24-1|many
TGTGCCACCAGTGACCCGGCGGACAGCCAGAATGAGCAGTTCTTC
CATSDPADSQNEQFF
>TRBJ2-1|TRBD2|TRBV18|few
TGTGCCAGCACCCGGAGTGCGGGAGGATACAATGAGCAGTTCTTC
CASTRSAGGYNEQFF
>TRBJ2-5|NA|TRBV19|many
TGTGCCAGTGCCACTCAGGGGAGGGAAGGAGAGACCCAGTACTTC
CASATQGREGETQYF
>TRBJ2-7|TRBD1|TRBV18|NA
TGTGCCAGCTCCCCCGGGACAGACTCCTACGAGCAGTACTTC
CASSPGTDSYEQYF
>TRBJ2-7|NA|TRBV5-4|NA
TGTGCCAGCAGTAAAGGGCGCATATTCTACGAGCAGTACTTC
CASSKGRIFYEQYF
>TRBJ2-1|TRBD2|TRBV11-2|many
TGTGCCAGCAGCTTTTGGTCCAGCGGGAGGTTGAATGAGCAGTTCTTC
CASSFWSSGRLNEQFF
>TRBJ1-2|NA|TRBV12-3/TRBV12-4|NA
TGTGCCAGCAGTTTCCGCAGAGTCTATGGCTACACCTTC
CASSFRRVYGYTF
>TRBJ1-2|NA|TRBV19|few
TGTGCCAGTAGCTGGCGGGACGGCTATGGCTACACCTTC
CASSWRDGYGYTF
>TRBJ2-4|NA|TRBV6-6|NA
TGTGCCAGCAGTTGGTCTTTGGCCAAAAACATTCAGTACTTC
CASSWSLAKNIQYF
>TRBJ1-6|TRBD1|TRBV7-8|NA
TGTGCCAGCAGCCACACGTCTCCGGGACAGAATTCACCCCTCCACTTT
CASSHTSPGQNSPLHF
>TRBJ1-4|TRBD1|TRBV7-9|many
TGTGCCAGCAGCGAAAGGGGGCTGGATGAAAAACTGTTTTTT
CASSERGLDEKLFF
>TRBJ1-2|NA|TRBV5-4|NA
TGTGCCAGCGTTTCGAGTAACAGGGCCTATGGCTACACCTTC
CASVSSNRAYGYTF
>TRBJ2-1|NA|TRBV7-9|NA
TGTGCCAGCAGCACACCCCGGGCTACTAGCAGGGGCCTCAATGAGCAGTTCTTC
CASSTPRATSRGLNEQFF
>TRBJ2-2|TRBD2|TRBV5-4|many
TGTGCCAGCAGCCGGAATAGCGGGGGGTCGAACACCGGGGAGCTGTTTTTT
CASSRNSGGSNTGELFF
>TRBJ1-6|TRBD1|TRBV5-4|NA
TGTGCCAGCAGCGCCAGACAGGGGGTAGGATCACCCCTCCACTTT
CASSARQGVGSPLHF